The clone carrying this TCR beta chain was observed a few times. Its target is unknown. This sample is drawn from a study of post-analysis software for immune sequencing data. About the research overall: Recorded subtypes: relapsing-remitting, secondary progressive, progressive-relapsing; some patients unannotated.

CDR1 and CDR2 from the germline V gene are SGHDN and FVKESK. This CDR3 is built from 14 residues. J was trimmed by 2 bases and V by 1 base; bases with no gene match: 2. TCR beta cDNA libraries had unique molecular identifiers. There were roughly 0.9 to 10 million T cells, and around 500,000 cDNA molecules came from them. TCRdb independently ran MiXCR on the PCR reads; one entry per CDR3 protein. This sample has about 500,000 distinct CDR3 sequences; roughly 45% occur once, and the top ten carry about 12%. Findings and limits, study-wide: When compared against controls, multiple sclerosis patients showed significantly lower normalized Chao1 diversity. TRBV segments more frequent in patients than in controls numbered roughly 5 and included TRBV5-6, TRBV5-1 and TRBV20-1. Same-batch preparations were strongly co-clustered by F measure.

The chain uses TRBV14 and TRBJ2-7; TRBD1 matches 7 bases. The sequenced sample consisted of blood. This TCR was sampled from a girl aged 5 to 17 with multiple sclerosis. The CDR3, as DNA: TGTGCCAGCAGCCAAGGGACAGGACCCTACGAGCAGTACTTC. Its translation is CASSQGTGPYEQYF.